These 10 T cell receptor beta chains were sequenced from one sample in a study of blood T cell repertoires in COVID-19. TCRdb's table, derived via immunoSEQ multiplex PCR, lists solely in-frame clones and lacks some. The sample carries fewer than 400,000 clones, roughly 90% recorded once. The sample was peripheral blood. The receptors originated from a woman in her 30s with COVID-19, enrolled during active disease.

The chain links TRBV28 to TRBJ2-1; 9 nucleotides line up with TRBD2. Germline V CDR1 and CDR2: MDHEN, SYDVKM. CDR3 size: 16 residues. The V segment lost 8 bases and the J segment 0 bases; nucleotides outside the gene matches: 8. This chain's CDR3 is CASGGGRGSSYNEQFF. The DNA for the CDR3 is TGTGCCAGCGGCGGCGGGAGGGGCAGCTCCTACAATGAGCAGTTCTTC.

The chain uses TRBV3-1 (or the pseudogene TRBV3-2) and TRBJ2-7; D gene ambiguous. The CDR3 is 14 amino acids. The germline V and J ends were trimmed by 0 bases and 6 bases, with 12 bases remaining between them. The germline V gene has CDR1 LGHDT and CDR2 YNNKEL (reference sequence). This CDR3 reads CASSQDDSLGEQYF. For the CDR3, the DNA is TGTGCCAGCAGCCAAGATGATAGCCTAGGCGAGCAGTACTTC.

This chain joins TRBV28 and TRBJ1-6, with D possibly matching TRBD1 (5 bases). CDR3 size: 15 residues. Trimming removed 3 bases at V and 6 bases at J, with 12 bases between. The V gene's germline CDR1 is MDHEN and CDR2 SYDVKM. CDR3 coding DNA: TGTGCCAGCAGTTTTGGGATGCAGGGTAATTCACCCCTCCACTTT. Its translation: CASSFGMQGNSPLHF.

The chain carries TRBV28 and TRBJ2-3; TRBD2 aligns across 14 bases. Germline-derived CDR1 and CDR2 are MDHEN and SYDVKM. V shed 0 bases and J 5 bases; nucleotides not matched to a gene: 1. The CDR3 runs 16 residues. In nucleotides, the CDR3 is TGTGCCAGCAGTTTATGGGGGACTAGCGGGAGAGATACGCAGTATTTT. Residues: CASSLWGTSGRDTQYF. Full variable domain (missing parts from reference TRBV28 and TRBJ2-3): DVKVTQSSRYLVKRTGEKVFLECVQDMDHENMFWYRQDPGLGLRLIYFSYDVKMKEKGDIPEGYSVSREKKERFSLILESASTNQTSMYLCASSLWGTSGRDTQYFGPGTRLTVL.

V gene TRBV27 combines with J gene TRBJ1-2; weak D call: TRBD1 (6 bases). Germline loops: CDR1 MNHEY, CDR2 SMNVEV (reference sequence). The ends were cut back, 5 bases at V and 2 bases at J, with 24 bases in the middle. This CDR3 spans 18 amino acids. The DNA of the CDR3 is TGTGCCAGCAGTCATCCCAGGGGTCCCCCTACTCGAAACTATGGCTACACCTTC. This encodes CASSHPRGPPTRNYGYTF.

V usage is TRBV5-1 and J usage is TRBJ2-1; 9 nucleotides align to TRBD1. Per the germline V gene, CDR1 is SGHRS and CDR2 is YFSETQ. This CDR3 region has 16 residues. V lost 3 bases to trimming and J lost 4 bases; unmatched junction nucleotides: 8. CDR3 region: CASSSHGTGLYNEQFF. CDR3 in DNA: TGCGCCAGCAGCTCACATGGGACAGGGCTTTACAATGAGCAGTTCTTC.

J is TRBJ2-7 and V is TRBV19, with D tentatively TRBD1 (5 bases). Trimming stripped 2 bases from V and 0 bases from J, with 14 bases between. Germline assignment: CDR1 LNHDA and CDR2 SQIVND (reference sequence). The CDR3 extends over 16 amino acids. The CDR3 loop is CASSIRAADISYEQYF. The CDR3, as DNA: TGTGCCAGTAGTATACGGGCCGCGGACATCTCCTACGAGCAGTACTTC.

This sequence joins TRBV6-5 and TRBJ1-6; 8 nucleotides line up with TRBD1. Germline CDR1 and CDR2: MNHEY and SVGAGI. The CDR3 has 15 amino acids. V shed 6 bases and J 5 bases; nucleotides not matched to a gene: 6. This chain's CDR3 is CASSRQGFDNSPLHF. DNA of the CDR3: TGTGCCAGCAGCCGACAGGGGTTCGATAATTCACCCCTCCACTTT.

V gene TRBV27 combines with J gene TRBJ2-7; D perhaps matches TRBD1 (6 bases). Trimming left V 3 bases short and J 5 bases short, with 8 bases between. The CDR3 totals 12 residues. Germline CDR1 MNHEY, CDR2 SMNVEV (reference sequence). The CDR3 loop reads CASSFTGNEQYF. The DNA of the CDR3 is TGTGCCAGCAGTTTCACAGGGAACGAGCAGTACTTC.

This chain joins TRBV2 and TRBJ2-3; D gene uncertain. The CDR3 has 16 amino acids. CDR1 and CDR2 (germline): SNHLY, FYNNEI. V was clipped by 4 bases and J by 0 bases, with 14 bases between them. The CDR3 spells CASSVPPATSTDTQYF. CDR3 sequence (DNA): TGTGCCAGCAGTGTCCCCCCAGCGACTAGCACAGATACGCAGTATTTT.